What follows are 5 T cell receptor beta chains derived from one specimen sequenced in a study of T-cell reconstitution after alpha-beta-depleted transplantation in children. Unique molecular identifiers were incorporated into the prepared TCRbeta library. A single record per CDR3 protein comes from TCRdb applying MiXCR to the PCR reads. The sample holds around 380,000 distinct CDR3 sequences, around 9.9% seen once. The sequencing here drew on PBMCs from the stem cell graft donor, taken from the stem cell graft. These receptors all come from a human donor who donated a stem cell graft to a child with acute myeloid leukemia.

The chain has TRBV24-1 and TRBJ2-7, with TRBD2 identical over 14 bases. The CDR3 is 16 residues long. V shed 5 bases, J shed 3 bases, and the junction held 5 bases outside the gene matches. From germline, CDR1 is KGHDR and CDR2 SFDVKD. DNA of the CDR3: TGTGCCACCAGTGTGGGACTAGCGGGAGACTACTACGAGCAGTACTTC. It encodes CATSVGLAGDYYEQYF.

The V and J genes are TRBV12-3 or TRBV12-4 and TRBJ2-3; 11 bases align to TRBD2. V lost 4 bases, J lost 2 bases, and 2 bases stayed unmatched. The CDR3 is 15 amino acids. CDR3 sequence: CASSWTSGLTDTQYF. In DNA, the CDR3 is TGTGCCAGCAGTTGGACTAGCGGGCTCACAGATACGCAGTATTTT.

J is TRBJ2-1 and V is TRBV5-6; tentative D call: TRBD2 (5 bases). CDR3 length: 15 residues. Germline assignment: CDR1 SGHDT and CDR2 YYEEEE. V lost 2 bases and J 4 bases, leaving 13 bases between the germline ends. The CDR3 DNA is TGTGCCAGCAGCTTTCTAACGAGAGGGTACAATGAGCAGTTCTTC. Its protein is CASSFLTRGYNEQFF.

The rearrangement joins TRBV5-1 to TRBJ2-1; 9 bases align to TRBD2. This CDR3 is built from 17 residues. The V segment lost 0 bases and the J segment 4 bases; nucleotides outside the gene matches: 8. The germline V gene has CDR1 SGHRS and CDR2 YFSETQ. The CDR3 DNA reads TGCGCCAGCAGCTTGGGTAGCGGGGGCCCCATTTACAATGAGCAGTTCTTC. Amino acid sequence: CASSLGSGGPIYNEQFF.

The sample holds a few counts of this clonotype. The V call is TRBV4-3, the J call TRBJ2-3; 8 nucleotides agree with TRBD2. Germline CDR1 reads LGHNA; CDR2 reads YSLEER. V was clipped by 0 bases and J by 0 bases; unmatched bases: 11. This CDR3 region has 19 residues. CDR3 DNA sequence: TGCGCCAGCAGCCAAGATTGGAGTGGTCGGGAGGGCAGCACAGATACGCAGTATTTT. Protein sequence: CASSQDWSGREGSTDTQYF.